Listed below are T cell receptor beta chains from one sample, sequenced in a study of blood T cell repertoires in COVID-19. Assay: immunoSEQ multiplex PCR; the TCRdb copy retains only in-frame clones and omits some. Seen here are about 250,000 clones, 86% observed once, and the top ten hold approximately 5%. Sample: peripheral blood. The receptors here all came from an elderly woman with COVID-19, enrolled during active disease. Both conserved end residues are part of each CDR3.

v_call: TRBV12-3/TRBV12-4; j_call: TRBJ1-1; cdr3_aa: CASSLPGFTEAFF
v_call: TRBV10-3; j_call: TRBJ1-6; cdr3_aa: CAISEGQGLSPLHF
v_call: TRBV19; j_call: TRBJ2-1; cdr3_aa: CASSFQGAVGNEQFF
v_call: TRBV6-5; j_call: TRBJ2-2; cdr3_aa: CASRAEFAGELFF
v_call: TRBV19; j_call: TRBJ1-5; cdr3_aa: CASSMGGSNQPQHF
v_call: TRBV6-5; j_call: TRBJ2-2; cdr3_aa: CASREKPNTGELFF
v_call: TRBV29-1; j_call: TRBJ1-6; cdr3_aa: CSVTTGNPNRSPLHF
v_call: TRBV11-2; j_call: TRBJ1-2; cdr3_aa: CASSPGDYYGYTF
v_call: TRBV5-1; j_call: TRBJ2-2; cdr3_aa: CASRGLGGTGELFF
v_call: TRBV6-5; j_call: TRBJ2-3; cdr3_aa: CASTTPVGAQYF
v_call: TRBV25-1; j_call: TRBJ2-3; cdr3_aa: CASSDRDRFTDTQYF
v_call: TRBV20-1; j_call: TRBJ2-5; cdr3_aa: CSARQQETQYF
v_call: TRBV18; j_call: TRBJ1-1; cdr3_aa: CASSPGQNTEAFF
v_call: TRBV5-1; j_call: TRBJ1-5; cdr3_aa: CASSSSGQWNQPQHF
v_call: TRBV5-1; j_call: TRBJ2-5; cdr3_aa: CASSPLGGGSQETQYF
v_call: TRBV2; j_call: TRBJ2-4; cdr3_aa: CASSPQITNAFKNIQYF
v_call: TRBV6-5; j_call: TRBJ2-3; cdr3_aa: CASSRGAAGGTQYF
v_call: TRBV19; j_call: TRBJ1-5; cdr3_aa: CASSPLPGQINQPQHF
v_call: TRBV11-2; j_call: TRBJ2-1; cdr3_aa: CASSPGRVIVLGQFF
v_call: TRBV5-4; j_call: TRBJ1-6; cdr3_aa: CASSLREENSPLHF
v_call: TRBV6-2/TRBV6-3; j_call: TRBJ2-3; cdr3_aa: CASSYSRNKQADTQYF
v_call: TRBV5-1; j_call: TRBJ2-2; cdr3_aa: CASSPPLAGGANTGELFF
v_call: TRBV6-6; j_call: TRBJ2-7; cdr3_aa: CASSHGGAGMAVDEQYF
v_call: TRBV7-2; j_call: TRBJ1-3; cdr3_aa: CASSSGFSGNTIYF
v_call: TRBV6-5; j_call: TRBJ1-5; cdr3_aa: CASTRQFNQPQHF
v_call: TRBV18; j_call: TRBJ1-1; cdr3_aa: CASSPGGGNTEAFF
v_call: TRBV12-3/TRBV12-4; j_call: TRBJ2-5; cdr3_aa: CASRRTGVETQYF
v_call: TRBV21-1; j_call: TRBJ2-1; cdr3_aa: CASGPGGAPSYNEQFF
v_call: TRBV5-8; j_call: TRBJ1-6; cdr3_aa: CASSYDRGRSPLHF
v_call: TRBV5-1; j_call: TRBJ1-1; cdr3_aa: CASSLGAGLPEAFF
v_call: TRBV24-1; j_call: TRBJ2-3; cdr3_aa: CATRPSGATDTQYF
v_call: TRBV19; j_call: TRBJ1-1; cdr3_aa: CASSISGFAEAFF
v_call: TRBV5-1; j_call: TRBJ2-5; cdr3_aa: CASSFLAGGLQETQYF
v_call: TRBV5-1; j_call: TRBJ2-2; cdr3_aa: CASSLPTKNTGELFF
v_call: TRBV7-9; j_call: TRBJ2-5; cdr3_aa: CASSPTDREVQETQYF
v_call: TRBV6-5; j_call: TRBJ1-5; cdr3_aa: CASSFHDRVNQPQHF
v_call: TRBV10-3; j_call: TRBJ2-1; cdr3_aa: CAISESGGIRGNEQFF
v_call: TRBV11-2; j_call: TRBJ1-1; cdr3_aa: CASSKDRKGEAFF
v_call: TRBV12-3/TRBV12-4; j_call: TRBJ1-2; cdr3_aa: CASSTKIIYTF
v_call: TRBV5-1; j_call: TRBJ2-1; cdr3_aa: CASSLQETYNEQFF
v_call: TRBV18; j_call: TRBJ1-1; cdr3_aa: CASSSSQAGLAFF
v_call: TRBV3-1/TRBV3-2; j_call: TRBJ2-6; cdr3_aa: CASSQSSWANVLTF
v_call: TRBV5-1; j_call: TRBJ2-1; cdr3_aa: CASSKTGQSSYNEQFF
v_call: TRBV5-1; j_call: TRBJ1-6; cdr3_aa: CASNLAGVGGNSPLHF